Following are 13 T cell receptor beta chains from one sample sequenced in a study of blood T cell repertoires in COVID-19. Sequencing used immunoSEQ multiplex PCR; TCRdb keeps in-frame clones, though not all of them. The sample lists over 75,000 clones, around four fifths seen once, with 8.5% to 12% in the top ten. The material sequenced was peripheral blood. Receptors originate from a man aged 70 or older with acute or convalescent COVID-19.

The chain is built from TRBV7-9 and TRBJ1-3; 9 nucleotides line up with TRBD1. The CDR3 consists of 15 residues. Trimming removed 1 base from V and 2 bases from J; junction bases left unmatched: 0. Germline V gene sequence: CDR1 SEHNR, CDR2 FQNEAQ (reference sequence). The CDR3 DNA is TGTGCCAGCAGCTTAGGACAGGGGGCTGGAAACACCATATATTTT. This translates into CASSLGQGAGNTIYF. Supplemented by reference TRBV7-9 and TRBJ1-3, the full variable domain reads DTGVSQNPRHKITKRGQNVTFRCDPISEHNRLYWYRQTLGQGPEFLTYFQNEAQLEKSRLLSDRFSAERPKGSFSTLEIQRTEQGDSAMYLCASSLGQGAGNTIYFGEGSWLTVV.

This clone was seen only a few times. The CDR3 here is CASSPNQAGLATYEQYF. The CDR3 nucleotides are TGTGCCAGCTCACCAAATCAAGCGGGACTAGCTACCTACGAGCAGTACTTC. The chain combines TRBV18 with TRBJ2-7, with 9 bases matching TRBD2. CDR3 length: 17 residues. Germline loops: CDR1 KGHSH, CDR2 LQKENI. Germline trimming cut 2 bases from V and 2 bases from J; bases unmatched to any gene: 10.

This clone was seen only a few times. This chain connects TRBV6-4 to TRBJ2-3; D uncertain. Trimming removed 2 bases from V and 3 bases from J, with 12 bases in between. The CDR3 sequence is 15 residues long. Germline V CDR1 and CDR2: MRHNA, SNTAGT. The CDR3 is CASSDVSGPTDTQYF. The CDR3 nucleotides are TGTGCCAGCAGTGACGTTTCGGGTCCAACAGATACGCAGTATTTT.

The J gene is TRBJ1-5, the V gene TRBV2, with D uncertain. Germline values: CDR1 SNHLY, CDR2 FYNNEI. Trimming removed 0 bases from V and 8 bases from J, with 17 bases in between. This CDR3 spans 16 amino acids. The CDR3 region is CASSEALREGIEPQHF. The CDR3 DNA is TGTGCCAGCAGTGAAGCGCTTCGGGAGGGCATAGAGCCCCAGCATTTT.

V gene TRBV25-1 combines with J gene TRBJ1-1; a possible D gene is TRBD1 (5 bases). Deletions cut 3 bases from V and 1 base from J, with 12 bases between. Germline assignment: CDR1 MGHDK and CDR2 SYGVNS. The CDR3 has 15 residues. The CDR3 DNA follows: TGTGCCAGCAGTGATCGCTGGGGCGGGAACACTGAAGCTTTCTTT. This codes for CASSDRWGGNTEAFF.

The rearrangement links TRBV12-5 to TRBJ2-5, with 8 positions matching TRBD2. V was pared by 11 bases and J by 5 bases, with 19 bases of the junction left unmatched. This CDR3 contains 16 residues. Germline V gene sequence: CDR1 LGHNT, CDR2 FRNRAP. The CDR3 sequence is CACSRDQAGDWETQYF. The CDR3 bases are TGTGCTTGCTCACGGGACCAAGCGGGAGATTGGGAGACCCAGTACTTC.

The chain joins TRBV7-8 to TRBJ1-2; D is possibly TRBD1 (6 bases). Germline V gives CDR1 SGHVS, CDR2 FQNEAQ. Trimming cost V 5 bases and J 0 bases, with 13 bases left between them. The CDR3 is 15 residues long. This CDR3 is CASSPSRTANYGYTF. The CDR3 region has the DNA TGTGCCAGCAGCCCGAGTCGGACAGCTAACTATGGCTACACCTTC.

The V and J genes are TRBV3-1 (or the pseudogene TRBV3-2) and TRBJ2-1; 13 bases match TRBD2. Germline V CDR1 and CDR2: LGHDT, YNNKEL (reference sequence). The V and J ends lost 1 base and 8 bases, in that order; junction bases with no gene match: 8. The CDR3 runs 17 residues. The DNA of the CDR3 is TGTGCCAGCAGCCAAGGGACTAGCGGGGGACCCGGGGATGAGCAGTTCTTC. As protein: CASSQGTSGGPGDEQFF.

Here the CDR3 reads CASRTLPTNEKLFF. The CDR3 bases are TGCGCCAGCAGAACTCTCCCTACTAATGAAAAACTGTTTTTT. The V gene is TRBV5-1, the J gene TRBJ1-4, with D unclear. V was trimmed by 5 bases and J by 2 bases, leaving 10 bases between them. Per the germline V gene, CDR1 is SGHRS and CDR2 is YFSETQ. This CDR3 contains 14 residues.

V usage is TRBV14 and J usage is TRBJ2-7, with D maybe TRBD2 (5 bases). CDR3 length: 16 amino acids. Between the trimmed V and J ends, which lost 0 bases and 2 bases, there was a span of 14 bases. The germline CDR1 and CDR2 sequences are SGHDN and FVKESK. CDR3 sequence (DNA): TGTGCCAGCAGCCAAGATCACGGGCGGGTAGCCTACGAGCAGTACTTC. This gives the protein CASSQDHGRVAYEQYF.

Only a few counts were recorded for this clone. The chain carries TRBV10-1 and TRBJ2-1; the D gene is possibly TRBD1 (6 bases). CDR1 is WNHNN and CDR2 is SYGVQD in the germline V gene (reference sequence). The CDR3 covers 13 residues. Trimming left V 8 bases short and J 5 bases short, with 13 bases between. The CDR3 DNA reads TGCGCCAGCGCCGGGACACTTAACAATGAGCAGTTCTTC. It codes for CASAGTLNNEQFF.

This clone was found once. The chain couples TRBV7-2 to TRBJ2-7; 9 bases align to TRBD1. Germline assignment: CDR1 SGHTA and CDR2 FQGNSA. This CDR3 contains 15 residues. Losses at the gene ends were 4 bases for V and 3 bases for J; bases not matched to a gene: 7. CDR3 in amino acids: CASSSRTGVGYEQYF. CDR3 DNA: TGTGCCAGCAGCTCCAGGACAGGGGTTGGCTACGAGCAGTACTTC.

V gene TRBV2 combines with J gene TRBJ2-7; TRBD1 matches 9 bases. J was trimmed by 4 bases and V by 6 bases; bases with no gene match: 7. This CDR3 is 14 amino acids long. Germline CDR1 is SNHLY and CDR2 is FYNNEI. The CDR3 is CASSTQGAGYEQYF. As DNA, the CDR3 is TGTGCCAGCAGCACACAGGGGGCAGGGTACGAGCAGTACTTC.